These T cell receptor beta chains were read from a single sample in a study of shared clonotypes between healthy human individuals. Profiled with immunoSEQ multiplex PCR; TCRdb holds only in-frame clones, not every one. Among 1,400,000 or so clones listed, around 98.5% were seen once. Sequencing was done on a sample of naive CD4+ T cells sorted from blood. Receptors originate from a man younger than 40 in good health. Each CDR3 is given with its conserved first and last residue. A D gene is named only where the DNA matches it firmly. The size field is filled for only some rows; it gives once, few, many or a size class.

J	D	V	size	CDR3	DNA
TRBJ2-2	.	TRBV4-2	.	CASSQEGSGRAFGELFF	TGTGCCAGCAGCCAAGAGGGGTCTGGGCGAGCGTTCGGGGAGCTGTTTTTT
TRBJ2-6	.	TRBV5-1	.	CASSFRRAGMGANVLTF	TGCGCCAGCAGCTTCCGCCGGGCAGGGATGGGGGCCAACGTCCTGACTTTC
TRBJ2-1	.	TRBV7-9	.	CASSSYKGMRNEQFF	TGTGCCAGCAGCTCATATAAGGGGATGAGGAATGAGCAGTTCTTC
TRBJ2-7	TRBD2	TRBV19	.	CASSILAGGPYEQYF	TGTGCCAGTAGTATACTAGCGGGAGGGCCCTACGAGCAGTACTTC
TRBJ2-7	TRBD2	TRBV9	.	CASSVGSSGPYEQYF	TGTGCCAGCAGCGTAGGATCTAGCGGGCCCTACGAGCAGTACTTC
TRBJ2-7	.	TRBV5-1	.	CASSLAEGLEQYF	TGCGCCAGCAGCTTGGCCGAGGGTTTGGAGCAGTACTTC
TRBJ2-7	.	TRBV7-2	.	CASSALLAYEQYF	TGTGCCAGCAGCGCCCTCCTAGCCTACGAGCAGTACTTC
TRBJ2-7	.	TRBV14	.	CASSQTGGSSYEQYF	TGTGCCAGCAGCCAAACAGGTGGAAGCTCCTACGAGCAGTACTTC
TRBJ2-5	TRBD2	TRBV30	.	CAWSKGTSRETQYF	TGTGCCTGGAGTAAGGGGACTAGTCGAGAGACCCAGTACTTC
TRBJ2-7	TRBD1	TRBV5-1	.	CASSLDSTGGTAYEQYF	TGCGCCAGCAGCTTGGACTCAACAGGGGGCACTGCCTACGAGCAGTACTTC
TRBJ2-4	.	TRBV6-5	.	CASSYSELAKNIQYF	TGTGCCAGCAGTTATAGCGAACTAGCCAAAAACATTCAGTACTTC
TRBJ1-2	.	TRBV14	.	CASSQSWTAEVDYGYTF	TGTGCCAGCAGCCAAAGTTGGACGGCGGAGGTTGACTATGGCTACACCTTC
TRBJ2-1	.	TRBV19	once	CASSIVGGLAYNEQFF	TGTGCCAGTAGTATAGTCGGGGGCCTGGCCTACAATGAGCAGTTCTTC
TRBJ2-1	TRBD2	TRBV27	.	CASSFVRLAGGPYNEQFF	TGTGCCAGCAGTTTCGTCCGGCTAGCGGGAGGCCCCTACAATGAGCAGTTCTTC
TRBJ1-2	.	TRBV28	.	CASRPSILNYGYTF	TGTGCCAGCCGGCCATCTATTTTAAACTATGGCTACACCTTC
TRBJ2-1	TRBD1	TRBV6-6	.	CASSYADRVIHNEQFF	TGTGCCAGCAGTTACGCGGACAGGGTAATACACAATGAGCAGTTCTTC
TRBJ1-4	.	TRBV6-5	.	CASRSTRRNEKLFF	TGTGCCAGCAGGTCCACCCGACGGAATGAAAAACTGTTTTTT
TRBJ1-5	.	TRBV4-3	.	CASSQENGIGNQPQHF	TGCGCCAGCAGCCAAGAGAACGGTATAGGCAATCAGCCCCAGCATTTT
TRBJ2-1	.	TRBV6-5	.	CASSNLGREQFF	TGTGCCAGCAGCAACCTAGGGCGGGAGCAGTTCTTC
TRBJ2-2	TRBD2	TRBV10-3	.	CAISVPSGRANTGELFF	TGTGCCATCAGTGTCCCTAGCGGGAGAGCGAACACCGGGGAGCTGTTTTTT
TRBJ2-3	TRBD1	TRBV7-9	.	CASSPEQGASTDTQYF	TGTGCCAGCAGCCCTGAGCAGGGGGCAAGCACAGATACGCAGTATTTT
TRBJ2-5	.	TRBV5-1	.	CASSHPGGPQGAQYF	TGCGCCAGCAGCCATCCCGGGGGGCCCCAGGGGGCCCAGTACTTC
TRBJ2-5	.	TRBV29-1	once	CSVGSMYQETQYF	TGCAGCGTTGGGTCGATGTACCAAGAGACCCAGTACTTC
TRBJ2-1	TRBD2	TRBV4-1	once	CASSQGWGRALYNEQFF	TGCGCCAGCAGCCAAGGTTGGGGGAGGGCCCTCTACAATGAGCAGTTCTTC
TRBJ2-3	TRBD1	TRBV7-8	.	CASSLRRGQGTDTQYF	TGTGCCAGCAGCTTAAGGAGGGGACAGGGCACAGATACGCAGTATTTT
TRBJ2-1	TRBD2	TRBV7-3	.	CASSPGGPGVEQFF	TGTGCCAGCAGCCCGGGAGGGCCAGGAGTTGAGCAGTTCTTC
TRBJ2-7	TRBD2	TRBV2	.	CASSDGLAGSHEQYF	TGTGCCAGCAGTGACGGACTAGCGGGTTCCCACGAGCAGTACTTC
TRBJ2-3	TRBD1	TRBV11-2	.	CASRQEGGVTDTQYF	TGTGCCAGCAGGCAGGAAGGGGGCGTGACAGATACGCAGTATTTT
TRBJ1-1	.	TRBV5-1	.	CASSSEALNTFPTEAFF	TGCGCCAGCAGCTCCGAGGCCTTGAACACTTTCCCAACTGAAGCTTTCTTT
TRBJ2-7	.	TRBV9	once	CASSGGGFPYEQYF	TGTGCCAGCAGCGGTGGGGGATTCCCCTACGAGCAGTACTTC
TRBJ2-5	.	TRBV5-1	.	CASSLGGDQETQYF	TGCGCCAGCAGCTTGGGGGGCGACCAAGAGACCCAGTACTTC
TRBJ1-1	TRBD1	TRBV11-3	.	CASSATGTVNTEAFF	TGTGCCAGCAGCGCAACCGGGACAGTAAACACTGAAGCTTTCTTT
TRBJ2-2	.	TRBV18	.	CASSPPRAGNTGELFF	TGTGCCAGCTCACCACCGCGGGCGGGGAACACCGGGGAGCTGTTTTTT
TRBJ1-4	TRBD1	TRBV19	.	CASSNGQGGEKLFF	TGTGCCAGTAGTAATGGACAGGGGGGCGAAAAACTGTTTTTT
TRBJ2-7	.	TRBV14	.	CASSVDQRGIYEQYF	TGTGCCAGCAGCGTCGACCAGCGCGGGATCTACGAGCAGTACTTC
TRBJ1-4	.	TRBV6-6	.	CASTRPNEKLFF	TGTGCCAGCACGCGTCCCAATGAAAAACTGTTTTTT
TRBJ1-4	.	TRBV5-5	.	CASSMSSRVSSGKLFF	TGTGCCAGCAGCATGAGTTCCAGGGTATCATCCGGAAAACTGTTTTTT
TRBJ2-2	.	TRBV5-1	.	CASSFKGGFNTGELFF	TGCGCCAGCAGTTTCAAAGGGGGGTTCAACACCGGGGAGCTGTTTTTT
TRBJ2-3	.	TRBV6-1	.	CASSALAGGPTNTQYF	TGTGCCAGCAGTGCGCTAGCCGGAGGTCCCACAAATACGCAGTATTTT
TRBJ1-2	.	TRBV4-3	.	CASSPSGVAYGYTF	TGCGCCAGCAGCCCGTCCGGGGTCGCCTATGGCTACACCTTC
TRBJ2-2	TRBD1	TRBV7-2	.	CASSLPPGQGNTGELFF	TGTGCCAGCAGCTTACCTCCGGGACAGGGGAACACCGGGGAGCTGTTTTTT
TRBJ1-1	.	TRBV9	.	CASSVRPEGEAAEAFF	TGTGCCAGCAGCGTACGCCCCGAAGGGGAGGCGGCTGAAGCTTTCTTT
TRBJ2-2	.	TRBV28	.	CASSLSLGELFF	TGTGCCAGCAGTCTCTCCCTTGGGGAGCTGTTTTTT
TRBJ1-5	.	TRBV27	once	CASSLRGNQPQHF	TGTGCCAGCAGTTTGCGGGGGAATCAGCCCCAGCATTTT
TRBJ2-3	.	TRBV9	.	CASSVVGSTDTQYF	TGTGCCAGCAGCGTAGTCGGGAGCACAGATACGCAGTATTTT
TRBJ1-1	TRBD1	TRBV5-8	.	CASSSRGTGVWYTEAFF	TGTGCCAGCAGCTCAAGAGGGACAGGGGTGTGGTACACTGAAGCTTTCTTT
TRBJ2-1	TRBD2	TRBV19	.	CASSVGLADNEQFF	TGTGCCAGTAGTGTGGGACTAGCGGACAATGAGCAGTTCTTC
TRBJ2-7	TRBD2	TRBV5-6	.	CASSGPGTSGSSYEQYF	TGTGCCAGCAGCGGACCCGGGACTAGCGGGAGCTCCTACGAGCAGTACTTC
TRBJ1-5	.	TRBV30	once	CAWGRGNQPQHF	TGTGCCTGGGGGCGCGGCAATCAGCCCCAGCATTTT
TRBJ2-2	.	TRBV6-1	.	CASSDRDTGELFF	TGTGCCAGCAGTGACAGGGACACCGGGGAGCTGTTTTTT
TRBJ2-1	TRBD1	TRBV5-1	.	CASSTGQGSFSYNEQFF	TGCGCCAGCAGCACGGGACAGGGGTCCTTCTCCTACAATGAGCAGTTCTTC
TRBJ2-3	.	TRBV5-1	once	CASSLLGPGTDTQYF	TGCGCCAGCAGCTTGCTGGGACCTGGCACAGATACGCAGTATTTT
TRBJ1-3	.	TRBV9	.	CASSPHGNTIYF	TGTGCCAGCAGCCCTCATGGAAACACCATATATTTT
TRBJ1-2	.	TRBV9	.	CASSVERGNYGYTF	TGTGCCAGCAGCGTAGAAAGGGGGAACTATGGCTACACCTTC
TRBJ2-3	.	TRBV6-1	.	CASSGSQGDTQYF	TGTGCCAGCAGTGGTAGCCAGGGGGATACGCAGTATTTT
TRBJ2-3	.	TRBV7-8	.	CASSLAMRTDTQYF	TGTGCCAGCAGCTTAGCGATGAGAACAGATACGCAGTATTTT
TRBJ2-2	TRBD2	TRBV4-3	.	CASSQEPAGGPDGELFF	TGCGCCAGCAGCCAAGAGCCAGCGGGAGGGCCCGACGGGGAGCTGTTTTTT
TRBJ2-2	TRBD2	TRBV9	.	CASSVATSLAATGELFF	TGTGCCAGCAGCGTAGCTACGTCACTAGCGGCCACCGGGGAGCTGTTTTTT
TRBJ2-5	TRBD2	TRBV18	once	CASSPIRTSGETQYF	TGTGCCAGCTCACCGATTCGGACTAGTGGGGAGACCCAGTACTTC